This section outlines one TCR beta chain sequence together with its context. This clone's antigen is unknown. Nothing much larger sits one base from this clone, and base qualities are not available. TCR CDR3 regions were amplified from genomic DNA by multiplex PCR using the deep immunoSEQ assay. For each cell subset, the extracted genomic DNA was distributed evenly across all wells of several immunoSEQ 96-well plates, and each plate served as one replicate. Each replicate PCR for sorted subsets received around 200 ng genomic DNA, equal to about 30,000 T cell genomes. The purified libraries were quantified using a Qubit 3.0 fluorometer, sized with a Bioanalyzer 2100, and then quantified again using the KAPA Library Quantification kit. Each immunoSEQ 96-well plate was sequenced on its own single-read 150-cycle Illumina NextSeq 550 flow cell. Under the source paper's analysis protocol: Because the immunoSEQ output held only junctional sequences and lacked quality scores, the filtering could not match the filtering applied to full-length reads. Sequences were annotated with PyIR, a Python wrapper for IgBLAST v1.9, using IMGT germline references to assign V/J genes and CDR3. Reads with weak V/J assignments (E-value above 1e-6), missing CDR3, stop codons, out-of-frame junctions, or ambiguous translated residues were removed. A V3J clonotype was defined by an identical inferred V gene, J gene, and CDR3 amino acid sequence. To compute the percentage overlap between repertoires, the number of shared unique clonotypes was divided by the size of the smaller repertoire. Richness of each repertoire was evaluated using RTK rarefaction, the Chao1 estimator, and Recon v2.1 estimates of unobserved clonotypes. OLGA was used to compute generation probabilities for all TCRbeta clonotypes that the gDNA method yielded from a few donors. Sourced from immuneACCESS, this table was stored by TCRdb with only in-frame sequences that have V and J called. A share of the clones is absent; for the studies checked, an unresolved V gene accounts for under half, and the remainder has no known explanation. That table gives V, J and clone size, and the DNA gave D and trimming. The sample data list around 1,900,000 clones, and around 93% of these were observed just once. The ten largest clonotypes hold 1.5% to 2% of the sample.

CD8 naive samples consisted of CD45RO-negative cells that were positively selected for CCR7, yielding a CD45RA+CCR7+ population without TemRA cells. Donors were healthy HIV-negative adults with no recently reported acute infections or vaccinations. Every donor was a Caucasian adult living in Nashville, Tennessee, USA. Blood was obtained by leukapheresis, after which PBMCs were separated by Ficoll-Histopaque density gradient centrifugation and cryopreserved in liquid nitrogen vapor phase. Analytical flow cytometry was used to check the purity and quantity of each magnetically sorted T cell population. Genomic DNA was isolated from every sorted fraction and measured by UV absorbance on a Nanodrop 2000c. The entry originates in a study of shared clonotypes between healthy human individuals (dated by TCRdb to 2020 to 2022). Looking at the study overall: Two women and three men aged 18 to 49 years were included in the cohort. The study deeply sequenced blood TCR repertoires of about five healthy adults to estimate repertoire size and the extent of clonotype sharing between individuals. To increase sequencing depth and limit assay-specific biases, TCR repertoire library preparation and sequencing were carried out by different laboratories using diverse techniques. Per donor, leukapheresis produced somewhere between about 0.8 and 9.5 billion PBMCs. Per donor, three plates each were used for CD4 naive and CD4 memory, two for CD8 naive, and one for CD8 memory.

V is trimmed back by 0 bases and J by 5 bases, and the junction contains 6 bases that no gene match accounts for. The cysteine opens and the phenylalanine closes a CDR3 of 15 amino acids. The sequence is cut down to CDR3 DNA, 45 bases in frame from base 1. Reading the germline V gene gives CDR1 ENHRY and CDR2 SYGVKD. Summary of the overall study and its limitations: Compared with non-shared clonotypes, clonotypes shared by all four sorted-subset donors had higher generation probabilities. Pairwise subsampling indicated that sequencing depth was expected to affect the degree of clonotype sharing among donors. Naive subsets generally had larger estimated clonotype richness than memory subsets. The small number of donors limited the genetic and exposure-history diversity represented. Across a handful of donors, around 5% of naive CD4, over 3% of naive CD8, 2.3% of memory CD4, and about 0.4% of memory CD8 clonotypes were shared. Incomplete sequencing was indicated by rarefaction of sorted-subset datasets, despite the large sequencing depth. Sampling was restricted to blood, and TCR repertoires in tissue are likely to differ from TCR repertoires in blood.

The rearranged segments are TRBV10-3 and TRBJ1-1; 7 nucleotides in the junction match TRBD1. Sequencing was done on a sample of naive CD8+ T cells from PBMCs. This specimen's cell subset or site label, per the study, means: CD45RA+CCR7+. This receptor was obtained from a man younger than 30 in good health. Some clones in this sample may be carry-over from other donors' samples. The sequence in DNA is TGTGCCATCAGTGAGTCCGGAAGGGGGCAAACTGAAGCTTTCTTT. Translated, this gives CAISESGRGQTEAFF.